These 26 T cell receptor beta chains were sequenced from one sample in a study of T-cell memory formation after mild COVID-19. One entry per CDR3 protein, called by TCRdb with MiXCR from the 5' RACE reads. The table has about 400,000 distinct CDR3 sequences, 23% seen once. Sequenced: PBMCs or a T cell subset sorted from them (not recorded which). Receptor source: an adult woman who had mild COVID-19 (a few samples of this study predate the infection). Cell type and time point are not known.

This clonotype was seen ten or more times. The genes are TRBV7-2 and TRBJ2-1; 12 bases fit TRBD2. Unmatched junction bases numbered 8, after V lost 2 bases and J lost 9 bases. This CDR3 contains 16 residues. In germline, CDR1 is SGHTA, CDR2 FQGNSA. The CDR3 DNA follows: TGTGCCAGCAGCTTATTTGCTAGCGGGAGGGCTAGTGAGCAGTTCTTC. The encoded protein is CASSLFASGRASEQFF.

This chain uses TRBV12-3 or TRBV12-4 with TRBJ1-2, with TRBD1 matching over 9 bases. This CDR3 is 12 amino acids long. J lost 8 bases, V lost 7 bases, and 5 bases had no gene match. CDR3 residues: CASKRDREGYTF. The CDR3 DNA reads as TGTGCCAGCAAAAGGGACAGGGAAGGCTACACCTTC.

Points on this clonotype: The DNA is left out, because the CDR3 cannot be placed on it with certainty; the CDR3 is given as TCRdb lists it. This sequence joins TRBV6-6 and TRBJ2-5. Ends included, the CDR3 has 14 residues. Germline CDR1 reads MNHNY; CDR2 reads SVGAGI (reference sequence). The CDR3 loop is CASSSSGPQETQYF.

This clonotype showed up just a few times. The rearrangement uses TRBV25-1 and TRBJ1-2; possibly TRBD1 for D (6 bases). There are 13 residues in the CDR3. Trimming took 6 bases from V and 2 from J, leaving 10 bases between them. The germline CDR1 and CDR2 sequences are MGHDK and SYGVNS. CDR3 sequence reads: CASRGHPNYGYTF. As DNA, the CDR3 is TGTGCCAGCAGGGGACATCCAAACTATGGCTACACCTTC.

CDR3 bases: TGCGCCAGCAGCTTGAACTCGGGGGAGACCCAGTACTTC. Translated, it gives CASSLNSGETQYF. The chain links TRBV5-1 to TRBJ2-5, with D possibly being TRBD2 (5 bases). V lost 1 base to trimming and J lost 5 bases, with 9 bases between them. CDR1 SGHRS and CDR2 YFSETQ come from the germline V gene. The CDR3 is made up of 13 amino acids.

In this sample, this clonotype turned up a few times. CDR3 sequence reads: CASSPIQPQHF. DNA for the CDR3: TGTGCCAGCAGCCCTATTCAGCCCCAGCATTTT. The chain couples TRBV5-6 to TRBJ1-5; the D is unclear. Trimming removed 4 bases from V and 6 bases from J, with 5 bases in between. This CDR3 region has 11 residues. Germline V gives CDR1 SGHDT, CDR2 YYEEEE.

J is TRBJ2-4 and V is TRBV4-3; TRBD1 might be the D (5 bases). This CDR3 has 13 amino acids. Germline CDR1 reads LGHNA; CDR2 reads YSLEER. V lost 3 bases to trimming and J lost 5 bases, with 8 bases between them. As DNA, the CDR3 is TGCGCCAGCAGCCAGCTGACAGAAAACATTCAGTACTTC. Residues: CASSQLTENIQYF.

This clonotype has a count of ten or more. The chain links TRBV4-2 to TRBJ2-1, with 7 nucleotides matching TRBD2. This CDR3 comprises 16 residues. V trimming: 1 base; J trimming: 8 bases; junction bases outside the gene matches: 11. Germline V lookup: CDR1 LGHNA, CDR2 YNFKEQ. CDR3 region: CASSQARRETSDEQFF. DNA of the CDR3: TGTGCCAGCAGCCAAGCCAGGCGGGAGACGTCGGATGAGCAGTTCTTC.

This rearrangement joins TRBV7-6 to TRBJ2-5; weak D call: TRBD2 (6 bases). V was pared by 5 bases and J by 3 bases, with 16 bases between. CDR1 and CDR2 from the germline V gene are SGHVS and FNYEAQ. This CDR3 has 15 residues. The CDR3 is CASSRTGTPKETQYF. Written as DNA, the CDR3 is TGTGCCAGCAGCCGCACCGGGACTCCTAAAGAGACCCAGTACTTC.

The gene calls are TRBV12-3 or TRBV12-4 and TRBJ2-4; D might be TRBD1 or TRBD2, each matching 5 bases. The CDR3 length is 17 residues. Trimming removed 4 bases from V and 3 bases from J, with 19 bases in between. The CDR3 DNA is TGTGCCAGCAGTTCTCTATTTTGGGGGACCCTCAAAAACATTCAGTACTTC. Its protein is CASSSLFWGTLKNIQYF.

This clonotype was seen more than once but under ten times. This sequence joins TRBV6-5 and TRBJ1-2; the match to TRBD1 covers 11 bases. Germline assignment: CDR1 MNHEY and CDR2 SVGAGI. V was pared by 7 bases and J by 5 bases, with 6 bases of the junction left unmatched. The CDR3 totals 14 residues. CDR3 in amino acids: CASKTGTGGYGYTF. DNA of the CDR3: TGTGCCAGCAAGACGGGGACAGGGGGTTATGGCTACACCTTC.

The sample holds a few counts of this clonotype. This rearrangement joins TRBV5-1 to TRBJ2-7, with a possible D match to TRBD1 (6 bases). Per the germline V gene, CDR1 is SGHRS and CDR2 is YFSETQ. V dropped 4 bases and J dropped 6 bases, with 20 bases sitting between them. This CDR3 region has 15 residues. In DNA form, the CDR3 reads TGCGCCAGCAGCCACATACAGGGAGCTCTGGGCGAGCAGTACTTC. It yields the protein CASSHIQGALGEQYF.

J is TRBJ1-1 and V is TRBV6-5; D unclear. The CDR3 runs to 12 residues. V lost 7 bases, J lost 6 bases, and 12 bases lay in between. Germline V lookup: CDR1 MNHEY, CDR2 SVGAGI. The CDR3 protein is CASKDRVAEAFF. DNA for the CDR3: TGTGCCAGCAAGGATCGAGTGGCTGAAGCTTTCTTT.

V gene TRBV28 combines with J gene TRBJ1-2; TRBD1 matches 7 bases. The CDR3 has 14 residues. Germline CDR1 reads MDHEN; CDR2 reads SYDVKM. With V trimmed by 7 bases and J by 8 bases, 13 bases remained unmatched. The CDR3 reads CASTGTFNRGGYTF. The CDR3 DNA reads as TGTGCCAGCACGGGGACCTTCAACAGGGGAGGCTACACCTTC.

The CDR3 spells CSAREPLGGQQFF. CDR3 DNA: TGCAGTGCTAGAGAACCGTTAGGCGGGCAGCAGTTCTTC. J is TRBJ2-1 and V is TRBV20-1, with a tentative D call TRBD2 (5 bases). Per the germline V gene, CDR1 is DFQATT and CDR2 is SNEGSKA (reference sequence). The CDR3 has 13 residues. V lost 0 bases, J lost 11 bases, and 14 bases lay in between.

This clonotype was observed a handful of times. The CDR3 is CSVGRDSYEQYF. CDR3 DNA sequence: TGCAGCGTTGGCCGGGACTCCTACGAGCAGTACTTC. The gene calls are TRBV29-1 and TRBJ2-7; the D gene is possibly TRBD2 (5 bases). The CDR3 contains 12 residues. CDR1 and CDR2 from the germline V gene are SQVTM and ANQGSEA. Trimming left V 4 bases short and J 0 bases short, with 7 bases between.

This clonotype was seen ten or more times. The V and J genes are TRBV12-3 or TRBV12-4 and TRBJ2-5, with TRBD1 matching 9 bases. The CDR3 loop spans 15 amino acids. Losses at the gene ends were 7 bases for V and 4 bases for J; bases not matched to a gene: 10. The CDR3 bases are TGTGCCAGCACCCAAAGGGGACAGGGAATAGAGACCCAGTACTTC. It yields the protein CASTQRGQGIETQYF.

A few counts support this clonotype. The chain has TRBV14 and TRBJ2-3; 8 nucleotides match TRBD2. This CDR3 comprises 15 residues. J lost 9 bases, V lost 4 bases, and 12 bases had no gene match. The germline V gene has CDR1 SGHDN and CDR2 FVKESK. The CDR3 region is CASSRPEAGVVTQYF. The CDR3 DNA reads TGTGCCAGCAGCCGCCCGGAAGCGGGAGTCGTGACGCAGTATTTT.

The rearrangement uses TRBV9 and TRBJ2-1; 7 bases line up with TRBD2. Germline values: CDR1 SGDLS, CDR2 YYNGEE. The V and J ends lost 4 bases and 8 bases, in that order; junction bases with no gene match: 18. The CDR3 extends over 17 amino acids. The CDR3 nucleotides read TGTGCCAGCAGCCCACTGGGCGAACTAGCGAAAACTTATGAGCAGTTCTTC. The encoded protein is CASSPLGELAKTYEQFF.

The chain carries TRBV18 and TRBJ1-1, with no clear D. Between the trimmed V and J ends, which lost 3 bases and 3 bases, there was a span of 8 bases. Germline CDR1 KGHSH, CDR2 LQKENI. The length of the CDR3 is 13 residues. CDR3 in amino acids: CASSPVEDTEAFF. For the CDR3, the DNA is TGTGCCAGCTCACCGGTGGAGGACACTGAAGCTTTCTTT.

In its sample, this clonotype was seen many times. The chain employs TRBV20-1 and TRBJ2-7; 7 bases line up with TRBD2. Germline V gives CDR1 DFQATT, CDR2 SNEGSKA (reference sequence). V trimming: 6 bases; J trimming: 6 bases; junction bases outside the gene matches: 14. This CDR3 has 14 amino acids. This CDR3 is CSATPGGGVREQYF. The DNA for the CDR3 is TGCAGTGCAACCCCGGGGGGTGGGGTACGCGAGCAGTACTTC.

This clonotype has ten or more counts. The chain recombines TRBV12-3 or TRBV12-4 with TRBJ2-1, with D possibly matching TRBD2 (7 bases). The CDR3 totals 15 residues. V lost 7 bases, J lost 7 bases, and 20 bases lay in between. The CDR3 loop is CASTKGGVGGNEQFF. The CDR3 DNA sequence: TGTGCCAGCACCAAAGGGGGGGTTGGCGGTAATGAGCAGTTCTTC.

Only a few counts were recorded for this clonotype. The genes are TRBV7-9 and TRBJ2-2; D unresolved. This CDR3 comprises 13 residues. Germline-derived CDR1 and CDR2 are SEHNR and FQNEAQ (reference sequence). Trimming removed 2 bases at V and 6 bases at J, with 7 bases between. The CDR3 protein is CASSLKGPGELFF. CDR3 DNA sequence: TGTGCCAGCAGCTTAAAGGGTCCCGGGGAGCTGTTTTTT.

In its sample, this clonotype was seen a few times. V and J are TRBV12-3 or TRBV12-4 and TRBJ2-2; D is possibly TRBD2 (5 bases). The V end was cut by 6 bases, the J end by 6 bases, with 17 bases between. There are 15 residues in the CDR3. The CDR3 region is CASSTRAISSGELFF. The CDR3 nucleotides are TGTGCCAGCAGCACGAGGGCGATATCGTCCGGGGAGCTGTTTTTT.

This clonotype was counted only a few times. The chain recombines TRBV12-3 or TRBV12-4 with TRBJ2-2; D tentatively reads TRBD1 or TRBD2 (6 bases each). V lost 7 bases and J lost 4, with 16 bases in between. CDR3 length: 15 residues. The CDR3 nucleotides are TGTGCCAGCACCTTGGGGGGCACGGCCACCGGGGAGCTGTTTTTT. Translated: CASTLGGTATGELFF.

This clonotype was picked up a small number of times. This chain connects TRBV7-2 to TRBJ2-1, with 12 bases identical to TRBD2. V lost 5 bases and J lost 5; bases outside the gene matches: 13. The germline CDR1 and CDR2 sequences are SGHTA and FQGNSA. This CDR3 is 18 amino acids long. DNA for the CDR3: TGTGCCAGCAGCCCACGACTAGCGGGGGTTGCCCCGAACAATGAGCAGTTCTTC. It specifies CASSPRLAGVAPNNEQFF.